The source of this T cell receptor beta chain is a study of blood T cell repertoires in COVID-19. Study summary: Italy, Spain and the United States were the sources of the convalescent and acute COVID-19 samples. Sources were T cells, B-cell-depleted T cells, or PBMCs; the material itself was cDNA or gDNA.

The repertoire was sequenced with immunoSEQ multiplex PCR; TCRdb's copy has only in-frame clones and lacks some. Of about 190,000 clones listed, 88% are singletons. The CDR3 has 16 residues. CDR1 is LGHDT and CDR2 is YNNKEL in the germline V gene (reference sequence). Trimming removed 4 bases from V and 2 bases from J; junction bases left unmatched: 10. V usage is TRBV3-1 (or the pseudogene TRBV3-2) and J usage is TRBJ2-5; 7 bases fit TRBD2. Sequencing was carried out using peripheral blood. The TCR sequence derives from a man aged 65 to 85 with active or convalescent COVID-19. CDR3 DNA: TGTGCCAGCAGCCTCTTGCCTCCGGGGGGTCAAGAGACCCAGTACTTC. Protein sequence: CASSLLPPGGQETQYF.